Each of the 24 T cell receptor beta chains below was sequenced from the same sample in a study of cytomegalovirus exposure and HLA in healthy donors. Assay used: immunoSEQ multiplex PCR; TCRdb lists only in-frame clones, some missing. This sample carries around 150,000 clones, 91% of them seen once, and the ten largest clones take around 3.1%. Sequenced sample: PBMCs. These receptors were obtained from a woman aged 18-30 years in good health and CMV-seropositive.

The chain carries TRBV9 and TRBJ2-1, with 8 bases that match TRBD1. The CDR3 contains 14 residues. With 0 bases clipped from V and 4 bases from J, the junction kept 0 bases outside the gene matches. Germline V gene sequence: CDR1 SGDLS, CDR2 YYNGEE. CDR3 protein: CASSVGQGYNEQFF. DNA of the CDR3: TGTGCCAGCAGCGTAGGACAGGGGTACAATGAGCAGTTCTTC.

This rearrangement joins TRBV19 to TRBJ1-2, with 8 bases identical to TRBD1. Trimming removed 3 bases from V and 4 bases from J; junction bases left unmatched: 7. The CDR3 extends over 15 amino acids. Per germline, CDR1 LNHDA and CDR2 SQIVND (reference sequence). Here the CDR3 reads CASSIGQGNIYGYTF. CDR3 nucleotide sequence: TGTGCCAGTAGTATCGGACAGGGTAATATCTATGGCTACACCTTC.

This chain links TRBV19 with TRBJ2-7; TRBD2 matches 13 bases. The CDR3 loop spans 14 amino acids. Germline V CDR1 and CDR2: LNHDA, SQIVND (reference sequence). After removal of 3 bases from V and 5 bases from J, the junction contained 1 base not matched to a gene. The CDR3, as DNA: TGTGCCAGTAGTATCGGACTAGCGGGGGACGAGCAGTACTTC. It is translated as CASSIGLAGDEQYF.

The chain joins TRBV10-1 to TRBJ2-2; D is possibly TRBD2 (6 bases). This CDR3 region has 16 residues. The V gene lost 0 bases and the J gene lost 7 bases, with 15 bases spanning the gap. The germline V gene encodes CDR1 WNHNN and CDR2 SYGVQD (reference sequence). The CDR3 region has the DNA TGCGCCAGCAGTGAGTCTAAGAGGGGACTCAGCGGGGAGCTGTTTTTT. Its protein is CASSESKRGLSGELFF.

The rearrangement links TRBV4-1 to TRBJ2-7; 11 bases map to TRBD1. From germline, CDR1 is MGHRA and CDR2 YSYEKL. J lost 3 bases, V lost 4 bases, and 8 bases had no gene match. This CDR3 is built from 16 residues. The CDR3 sequence is CASSLAAGQGVYEQYF. The CDR3 DNA reads as TGCGCCAGCAGCCTCGCGGCGGGACAGGGGGTCTACGAGCAGTACTTC.

The rearrangement joins TRBV6-5 to TRBJ1-1; 7 nucleotides align to TRBD1. The germline V gene has CDR1 MNHEY and CDR2 SVGAGI. Trimming cost V 5 bases and J 6 bases; bases outside gene matches: 3. This CDR3 region has 12 residues. CDR3 bases: TGTGCCAGCAGTCCGGGGACAGCTGAAGCTTTCTTT. Amino acid sequence: CASSPGTAEAFF.

The CDR3 sequence: CSARHTYEQYF. The CDR3 DNA sequence: TGCAGTGCTAGACACACCTACGAGCAGTACTTC. The rearrangement uses TRBV20-1 and TRBJ2-7, with D unresolved. The CDR3 covers 11 residues. The ends were cut back, 2 bases at V and 2 bases at J, with 4 bases in the middle. Germline CDR1 reads DFQATT; CDR2 reads SNEGSKA (reference sequence).

This sequence joins TRBV29-1 and TRBJ1-4; D perhaps matches TRBD1 (5 bases). The V end lost 4 bases, the J end lost 8 bases, and 14 bases lay between the germline ends. CDR3 length: 13 amino acids. Looked up from germline, CDR1 is SQVTM and CDR2 is ANQGSEA. In DNA form, the CDR3 reads TGCAGCGTTGTCGGTGGTCAGGGCGAAAAACTGTTTTTT. Its protein product is CSVVGGQGEKLFF.

The CDR3: CASSTWTSDTQYF. The CDR3 region has the DNA TGTGCCAGCAGCACCTGGACTTCAGATACGCAGTATTTT. The genes are TRBV7-9 and TRBJ2-3; possibly TRBD2 for D (5 bases). This CDR3 region has 13 residues. In germline, CDR1 is SEHNR, CDR2 FQNEAQ (reference sequence). V dropped 5 bases and J dropped 4 bases, with 10 bases sitting between them.

This chain links TRBV7-9 with TRBJ1-2, with D perhaps TRBD1 (5 bases). Trimming took off 1 base at V and 8 bases at J, with 8 bases between the two ends. The CDR3 has 12 amino acids. Germline V gene sequence: CDR1 SEHNR, CDR2 FQNEAQ (reference sequence). CDR3 DNA sequence: TGTGCCAGCAGCTTAGACAGGAGCGGCTACACCTTC. It specifies CASSLDRSGYTF. The whole variable domain, filled in from reference TRBV7-9 and TRBJ1-2, reads DTGVSQNPRHKITKRGQNVTFRCDPISEHNRLYWYRQTLGQGPEFLTYFQNEAQLEKSRLLSDRFSAERPKGSFSTLEIQRTEQGDSAMYLCASSLDRSGYTFGSGTRLTVV.

The chain recombines TRBV4-3 with TRBJ2-3; 8 bases are shared with TRBD2. Unmatched junction bases numbered 8, after V lost 0 bases and J lost 6 bases. The CDR3 spans 16 residues. Germline V gene sequence: CDR1 LGHNA, CDR2 YSLEER. DNA of the CDR3: TGCGCCAGCAGCCAAGAGCCGGGACTAGGATTCGATACGCAGTATTTT. Its translation is CASSQEPGLGFDTQYF.

This clone was seen just once. V and J are TRBV5-6 and TRBJ2-7; 7 nucleotides line up with TRBD2. Trimming cost V 5 bases and J 2 bases; bases outside gene matches: 10. Germline V CDR1 and CDR2: SGHDT, YYEEEE. The CDR3 is 15 residues long. The CDR3: CASRSTGTKAYEQYF. CDR3 nucleotides: TGTGCCAGCAGGTCGACCGGGACTAAAGCCTACGAGCAGTACTTC.

The CDR3 spells CASSEIAGKQFF. The CDR3 nucleotides read TGTGCCAGCAGCGAGATAGCGGGAAAGCAGTTCTTC. V is TRBV28 and J is TRBJ2-1; TRBD2 aligns across 8 bases. The CDR3 is made up of 12 amino acids. The junction had 6 bases not matched to a gene; V was cut back by 6 bases and J by 11 bases. CDR1 is MDHEN and CDR2 is SYDVKM in the germline V gene.

This sequence joins TRBV5-6 and TRBJ1-3, with D perhaps TRBD1 (5 bases). The CDR3 has 15 residues. V lost 7 bases and J lost 0, with 14 bases in between. Looked up from germline, CDR1 is SGHDT and CDR2 is YYEEEE. The CDR3 region is CASRPSGLSGNTIYF. In nucleotides, the CDR3 is TGTGCCAGCCGCCCCTCGGGACTCTCTGGAAACACCATATATTTT. Supplemented by reference TRBV5-6 and TRBJ1-3, the full variable domain reads DAGVTQSPTHLIKTRGQQVTLRCSPKSGHDTVSWYQQALGQGPQFIFQYYEEEERQRGNFPDRFSGHQFPNYSSELNVNALLLGDSALYLCASRPSGLSGNTIYFGEGSWLTVV.

This clone was seen a few times. The V gene is TRBV6-1, the J gene TRBJ2-2, with TRBD2 matching over 9 bases. With V trimmed by 2 bases and J by 4 bases, 2 bases remained unmatched. Germline values: CDR1 MNHNS, CDR2 SASEGT. There are 15 residues in the CDR3. The CDR3: CASSESAGGTGELFF. The CDR3 DNA is TGTGCCAGCAGTGAATCAGCGGGAGGCACCGGGGAGCTGTTTTTT.

The J gene is TRBJ2-1, the V gene TRBV7-6; tentative D call: TRBD2 (5 bases). The V and J ends lost 5 bases and 7 bases respectively, with 12 bases between them. The CDR3 is 13 residues long. CDR1 and CDR2 (germline): SGHVS, FNYEAQ. CDR3 bases: TGTGCCAGCAGCCAGAACCCGGGGAATGAGCAGTTCTTC. Translating gives CASSQNPGNEQFF.

The rearrangement links TRBV9 to TRBJ1-2; D is unclear. CDR1 SGDLS and CDR2 YYNGEE come from the germline V gene. The CDR3 is 13 amino acids. Trimming pared 0 bases from V and 2 bases from J, leaving 5 bases between. CDR3 coding DNA: TGTGCCAGCAGCGTAGCGGAGAACTATGGCTACACCTTC. It is translated as CASSVAENYGYTF. The complete variable domain, with remaining parts taken from reference TRBV9 and TRBJ1-2, reads DSGVTQTPKHLITATGQRVTLRCSPRSGDLSVYWYQQSLDQGLQFLIQYYNGEERAKGNILERFSAQQFPDLHSELNLSSLELGDSALYFCASSVAENYGYTFGSGTRLTVV.

The chain carries TRBV28 and TRBJ1-5; no definite D call. This CDR3 is built from 14 residues. Germline V lookup: CDR1 MDHEN, CDR2 SYDVKM. Trimming removed 2 bases at V and 6 bases at J, with 11 bases between. The CDR3 region has the DNA TGTGCCAGCAGTTTAAGGGAGGAGAGTCAGCCCCAGCATTTT. It yields the protein CASSLREESQPQHF.

The chain employs TRBV29-1 and TRBJ2-7; a weak D match, TRBD2 (6 bases). Germline assignment: CDR1 SQVTM and CDR2 ANQGSEA. V lost 5 bases to trimming and J lost 4 bases, with 21 bases between them. This CDR3 is built from 15 residues. CDR3 nucleotide sequence: TGCAGCGTTTGGAGGGACCAAGGGGCCCGTTACGAGCAGTACTTC. It yields the protein CSVWRDQGARYEQYF.

The V and J genes are TRBV19 and TRBJ2-7, with D uncertain. The V and J ends lost 6 bases and 3 bases respectively, with 9 bases between them. The CDR3 is made up of 12 amino acids. Per the germline V gene, CDR1 is LNHDA and CDR2 is SQIVND (reference sequence). CDR3 sequence: CASRGSFYEQYF. The CDR3 bases are TGTGCCAGTAGGGGCTCTTTCTACGAGCAGTACTTC.

V and J are TRBV5-1 and TRBJ2-1; 11 bases are a match to TRBD2. The CDR3 loop spans 15 amino acids. Germline V gives CDR1 SGHRS, CDR2 YFSETQ. Trimming took 2 bases from V and 7 from J; bases not matched to a gene: 5. The CDR3 DNA sequence: TGCGCCAGCAGCTTACTAGCGGGAGCAAGAAATGAGCAGTTCTTC. It yields the protein CASSLLAGARNEQFF.

V is TRBV4-1 and J is TRBJ1-2; 10 bases map to TRBD1. CDR1 and CDR2 from the germline V gene are MGHRA and YSYEKL. The CDR3 extends over 15 amino acids. Trimming cost V 4 bases and J 2 bases; bases outside gene matches: 4. The CDR3 nucleotides are TGCGCCAGCAGCCCGACAGGGGGCGGGAACTATGGCTACACCTTC. Its translation: CASSPTGGGNYGYTF.

On this clone: Other DNA sequences from this sample encode an identical CDR3 as well. The chain combines TRBV18 with TRBJ2-7; no reliable D call. CDR3 length equals 13 residues. In germline, CDR1 is KGHSH, CDR2 LQKENI. V gave up 3 bases and J gave up 0 bases, with 6 bases separating them. This CDR3 reads CASSPPSSYEQYF. CDR3 in DNA: TGTGCCAGCTCACCCCCGAGCTCCTACGAGCAGTACTTC. Looking up the rest from reference TRBV18 and TRBJ2-7 gives the full variable domain: NAGVMQNPRHLVRRRGQEARLRCSPMKGHSHVYWYRQLPEEGLKFMVYLQKENIIDESGMPKERFSAEFPKEGPSILRIQQVVRGDSAAYFCASSPPSSYEQYFGPGTRLTVT.

This sequence joins TRBV15 and TRBJ1-2, with TRBD1 matching over 8 bases. Germline V CDR1 and CDR2: LNHNV, YYDKDF (reference sequence). CDR3 length equals 13 residues. V lost 5 bases, J lost 5 bases, and 4 bases stayed unmatched. The CDR3 spells CATSPQGAYGYTF. Here the CDR3 DNA reads TGTGCCACCAGCCCCCAGGGGGCATATGGCTACACCTTC. The whole variable domain, remainder taken from reference TRBV15 and TRBJ1-2, is DAMVIQNPRYQVTQFGKPVTLSCSQTLNHNVMYWYQQKSSQAPKLLFHYYDKDFNNEADTPDNFQSRRPNTSFCFLDIRSPGLGDTAMYLCATSPQGAYGYTFGSGTRLTVV.